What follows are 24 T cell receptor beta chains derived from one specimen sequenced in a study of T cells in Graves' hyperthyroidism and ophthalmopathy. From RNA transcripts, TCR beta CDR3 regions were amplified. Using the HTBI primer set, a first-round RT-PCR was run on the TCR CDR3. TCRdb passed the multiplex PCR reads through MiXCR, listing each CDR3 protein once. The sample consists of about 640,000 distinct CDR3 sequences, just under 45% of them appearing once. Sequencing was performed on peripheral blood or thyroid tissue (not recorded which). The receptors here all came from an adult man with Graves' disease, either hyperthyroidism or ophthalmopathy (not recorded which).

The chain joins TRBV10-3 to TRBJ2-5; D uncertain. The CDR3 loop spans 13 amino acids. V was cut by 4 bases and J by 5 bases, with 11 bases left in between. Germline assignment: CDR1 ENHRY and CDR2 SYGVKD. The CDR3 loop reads CAISGGTRETQYF. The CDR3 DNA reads TGTGCCATCAGTGGGGGAACACGGGAGACCCAGTACTTC.

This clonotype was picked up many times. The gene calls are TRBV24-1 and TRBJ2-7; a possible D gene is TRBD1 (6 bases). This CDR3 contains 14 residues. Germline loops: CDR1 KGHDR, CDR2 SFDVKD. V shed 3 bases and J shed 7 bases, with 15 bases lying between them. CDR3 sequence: CATSDPRGPREQYF. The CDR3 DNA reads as TGTGCCACCAGTGATCCCAGGGGCCCGCGGGAGCAGTACTTC.

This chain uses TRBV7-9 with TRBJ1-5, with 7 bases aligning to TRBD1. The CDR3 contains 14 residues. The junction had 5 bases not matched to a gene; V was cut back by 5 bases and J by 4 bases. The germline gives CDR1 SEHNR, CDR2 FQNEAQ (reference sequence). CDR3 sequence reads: CASSPGGPNQPQHF. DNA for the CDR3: TGTGCCAGCAGCCCAGGGGGGCCAAATCAGCCCCAGCATTTT.

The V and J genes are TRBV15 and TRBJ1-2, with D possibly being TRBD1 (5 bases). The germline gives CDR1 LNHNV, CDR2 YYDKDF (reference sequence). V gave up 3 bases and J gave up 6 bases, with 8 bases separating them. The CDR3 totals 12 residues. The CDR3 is CATSSSGNGYTF. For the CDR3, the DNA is TGTGCCACCAGCAGCTCAGGGAATGGCTACACCTTC.

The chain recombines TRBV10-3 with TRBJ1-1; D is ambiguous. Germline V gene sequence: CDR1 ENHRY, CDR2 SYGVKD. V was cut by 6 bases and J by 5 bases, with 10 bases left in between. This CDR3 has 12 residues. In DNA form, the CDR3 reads TGTGCCATCAGCTTTGGGGTGACTGAAGCTTTCTTT. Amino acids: CAISFGVTEAFF.

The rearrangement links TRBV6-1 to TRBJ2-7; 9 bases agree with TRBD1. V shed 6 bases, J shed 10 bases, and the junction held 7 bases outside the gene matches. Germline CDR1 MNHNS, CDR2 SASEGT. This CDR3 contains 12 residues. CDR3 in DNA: TGTGCCAGCAGCACGGGACAGGGTTTTCAGTACTTC. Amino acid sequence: CASSTGQGFQYF.

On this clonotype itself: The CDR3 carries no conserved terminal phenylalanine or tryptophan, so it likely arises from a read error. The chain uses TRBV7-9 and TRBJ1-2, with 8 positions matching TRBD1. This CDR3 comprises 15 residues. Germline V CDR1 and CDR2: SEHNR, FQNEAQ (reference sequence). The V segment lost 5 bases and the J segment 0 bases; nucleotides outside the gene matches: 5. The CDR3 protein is CASSPGGGANYGYTL. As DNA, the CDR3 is TGTGCCAGCAGCCCAGGGGGCGGCGCTAACTATGGCTACACCCTC.

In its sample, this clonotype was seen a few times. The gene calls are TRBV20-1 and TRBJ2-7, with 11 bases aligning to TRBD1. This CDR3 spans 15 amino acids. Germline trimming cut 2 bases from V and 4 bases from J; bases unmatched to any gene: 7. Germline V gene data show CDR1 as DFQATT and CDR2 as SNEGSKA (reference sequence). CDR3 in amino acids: CSARNAGTGGYEQYF. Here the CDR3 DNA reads TGCAGTGCTAGAAATGCCGGGACAGGGGGGTACGAGCAGTACTTC.

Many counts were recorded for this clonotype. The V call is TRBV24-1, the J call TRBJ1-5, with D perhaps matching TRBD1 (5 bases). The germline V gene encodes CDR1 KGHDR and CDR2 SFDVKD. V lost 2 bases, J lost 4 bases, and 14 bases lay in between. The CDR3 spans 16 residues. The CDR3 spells CATSDSQSGANQPQHF. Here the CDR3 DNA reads TGTGCCACCAGTGATTCGCAGTCTGGGGCAAATCAGCCCCAGCATTTT.

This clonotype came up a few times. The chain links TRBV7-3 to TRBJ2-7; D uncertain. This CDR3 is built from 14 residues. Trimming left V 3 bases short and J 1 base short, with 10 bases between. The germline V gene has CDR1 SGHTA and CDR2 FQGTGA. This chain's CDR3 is CASSFKANSYEQYF. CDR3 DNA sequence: TGTGCCAGCAGCTTTAAGGCGAATTCCTACGAGCAGTACTTC.

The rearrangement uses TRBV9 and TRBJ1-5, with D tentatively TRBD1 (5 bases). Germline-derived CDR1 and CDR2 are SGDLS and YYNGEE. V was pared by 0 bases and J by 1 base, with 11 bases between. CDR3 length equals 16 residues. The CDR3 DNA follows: TGTGCCAGCAGCGTAGACGGCGGGGGAAGCAATCAGCCCCAGCATTTT. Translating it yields CASSVDGGGSNQPQHF. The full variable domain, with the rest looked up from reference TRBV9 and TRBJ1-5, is DSGVTQTPKHLITATGQRVTLRCSPRSGDLSVYWYQQSLDQGLQFLIQYYNGEERAKGNILERFSAQQFPDLHSELNLSSLELGDSALYFCASSVDGGGSNQPQHFGDGTRLSIL.

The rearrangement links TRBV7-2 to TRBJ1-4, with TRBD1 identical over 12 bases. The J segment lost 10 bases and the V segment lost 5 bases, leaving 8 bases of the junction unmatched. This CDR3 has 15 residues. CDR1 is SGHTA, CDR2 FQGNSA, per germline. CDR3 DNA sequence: TGTGCCAGCAGCCAGGAGGGACAGGGGGCGAGAAAACTGTTTTTT. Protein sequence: CASSQEGQGARKLFF.

The CDR3 region is CASSLDGLQETQYF. CDR3 bases: TGTGCCAGCAGCTTAGATGGCCTACAAGAGACCCAGTACTTC. This rearrangement joins TRBV7-8 to TRBJ2-5; no definite D call. Germline CDR1 is SGHVS and CDR2 is FQNEAQ. V shed 1 base and J shed 2 bases, with 8 bases lying between them. There are 14 residues in the CDR3.

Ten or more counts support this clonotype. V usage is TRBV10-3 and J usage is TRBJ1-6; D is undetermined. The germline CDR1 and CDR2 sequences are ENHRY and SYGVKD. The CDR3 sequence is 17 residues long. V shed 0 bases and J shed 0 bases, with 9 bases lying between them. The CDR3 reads CAISESRANSYNSPLHF. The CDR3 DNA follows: TGTGCCATCAGTGAGTCGAGGGCGAACTCCTATAATTCACCCCTCCACTTT.

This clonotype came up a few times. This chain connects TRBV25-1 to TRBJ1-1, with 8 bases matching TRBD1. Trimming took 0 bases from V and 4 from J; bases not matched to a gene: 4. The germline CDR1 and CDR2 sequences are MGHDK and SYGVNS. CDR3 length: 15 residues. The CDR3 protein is CASSEYGQGATEAFF. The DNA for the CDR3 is TGTGCCAGCAGTGAATATGGACAGGGAGCCACTGAAGCTTTCTTT. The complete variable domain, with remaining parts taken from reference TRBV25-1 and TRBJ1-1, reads EADIYQTPRYLVIGTGKKITLECSQTMGHDKMYWYQQDPGMELHLIHYSYGVNSTEKGDLSSESTVSRIRTEHFPLTLESARPSHTSQYLCASSEYGQGATEAFFGQGTRLTVV.

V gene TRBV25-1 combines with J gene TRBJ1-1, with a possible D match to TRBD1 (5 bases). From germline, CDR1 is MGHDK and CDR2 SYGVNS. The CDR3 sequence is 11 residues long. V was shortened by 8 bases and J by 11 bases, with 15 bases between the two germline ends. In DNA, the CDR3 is TGTGCCAGCTTAGAGGGGACGAGGGCTTTCTTT. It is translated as CASLEGTRAFF.

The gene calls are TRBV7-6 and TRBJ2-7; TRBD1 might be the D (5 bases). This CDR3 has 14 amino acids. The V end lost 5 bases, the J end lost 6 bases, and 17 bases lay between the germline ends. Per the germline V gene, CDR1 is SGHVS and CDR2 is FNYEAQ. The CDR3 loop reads CASSLPRDSLEQYF. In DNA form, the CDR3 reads TGTGCCAGCAGCCTCCCTCGTGACAGTCTCGAGCAGTACTTC.

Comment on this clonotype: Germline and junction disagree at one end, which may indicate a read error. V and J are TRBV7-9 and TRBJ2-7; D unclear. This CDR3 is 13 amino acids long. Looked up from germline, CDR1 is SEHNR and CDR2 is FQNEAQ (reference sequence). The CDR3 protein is CASSPTRTYERYF. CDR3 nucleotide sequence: TGTGCCAGCAGCCCGACGAGGACCTACGAGCGGTACTTC.

CDR3 amino acids: CASSFQGWKGNTEAFF. The CDR3 bases are TGCGCCAGCAGCTTCCAGGGTTGGAAGGGGAACACTGAAGCTTTCTTT. This chain joins TRBV5-1 and TRBJ1-1; TRBD1 is a possible D gene (5 bases). V lost 2 bases to trimming and J lost 1 base, with 15 bases between them. The CDR3 spans 16 residues. CDR1 is SGHRS, CDR2 YFSETQ, per germline. The complete variable domain, with remaining parts taken from reference TRBV5-1 and TRBJ1-1, reads KAGVTQTPRYLIKTRGQQVTLSCSPISGHRSVSWYQQTPGQGLQFLFEYFSETQRNKGNFPGRFSGRQFSNSRSEMNVSTLELGDSALYLCASSFQGWKGNTEAFFGQGTRLTVV.

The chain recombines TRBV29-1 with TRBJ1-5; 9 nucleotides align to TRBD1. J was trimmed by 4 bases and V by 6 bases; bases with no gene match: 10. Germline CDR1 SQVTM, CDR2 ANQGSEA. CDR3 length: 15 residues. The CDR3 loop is CSVRRQGVRNQPQHF. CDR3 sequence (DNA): TGCAGCGTGAGGCGACAGGGGGTACGGAATCAGCCCCAGCATTTT.

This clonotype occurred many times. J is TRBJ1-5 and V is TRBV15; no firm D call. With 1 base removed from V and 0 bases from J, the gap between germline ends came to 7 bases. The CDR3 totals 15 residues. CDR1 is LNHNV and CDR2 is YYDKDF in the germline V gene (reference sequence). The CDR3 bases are TGTGCCACCAGCAGAGTTGTCGATAGCAATCAGCCCCAGCATTTT. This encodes CATSRVVDSNQPQHF.

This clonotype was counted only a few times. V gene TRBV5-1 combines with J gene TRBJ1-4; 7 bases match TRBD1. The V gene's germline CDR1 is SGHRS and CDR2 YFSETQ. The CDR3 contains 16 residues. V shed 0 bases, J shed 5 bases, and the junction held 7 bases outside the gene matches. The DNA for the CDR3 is TGCGCCAGCAGCTTGGCCGGTGACAGGGTAAATGAAAAACTGTTTTTT. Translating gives CASSLAGDRVNEKLFF.

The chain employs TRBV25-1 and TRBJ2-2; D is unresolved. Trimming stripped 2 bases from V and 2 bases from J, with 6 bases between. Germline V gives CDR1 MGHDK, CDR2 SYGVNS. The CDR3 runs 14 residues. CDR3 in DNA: TGTGCCAGCAGTGAACTATACAACACCGGGGAGCTGTTTTTT. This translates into CASSELYNTGELFF.

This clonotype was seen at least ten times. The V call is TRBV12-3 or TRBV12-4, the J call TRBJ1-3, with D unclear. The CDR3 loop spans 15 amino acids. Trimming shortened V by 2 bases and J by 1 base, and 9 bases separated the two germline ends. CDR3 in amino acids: CASSLLGGSGNTIYF. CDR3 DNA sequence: TGTGCCAGCAGTTTACTCGGAGGATCTGGAAACACCATATATTTT.